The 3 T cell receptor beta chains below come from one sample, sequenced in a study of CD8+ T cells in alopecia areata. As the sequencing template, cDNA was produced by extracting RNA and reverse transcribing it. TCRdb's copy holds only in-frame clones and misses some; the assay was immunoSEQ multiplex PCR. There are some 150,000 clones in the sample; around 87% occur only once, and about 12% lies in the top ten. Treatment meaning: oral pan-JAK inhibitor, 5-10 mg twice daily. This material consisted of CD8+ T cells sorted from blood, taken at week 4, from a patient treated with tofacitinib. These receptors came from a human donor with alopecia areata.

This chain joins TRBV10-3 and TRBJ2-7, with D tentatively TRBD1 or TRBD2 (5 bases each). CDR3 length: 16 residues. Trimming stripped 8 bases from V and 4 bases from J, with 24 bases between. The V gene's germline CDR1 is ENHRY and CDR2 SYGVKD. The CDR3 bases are TGTGCCATCGGAGAACCTAGGGACGGATTAATATACGAGCAGTACTTC. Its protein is CAIGEPRDGLIYEQYF.

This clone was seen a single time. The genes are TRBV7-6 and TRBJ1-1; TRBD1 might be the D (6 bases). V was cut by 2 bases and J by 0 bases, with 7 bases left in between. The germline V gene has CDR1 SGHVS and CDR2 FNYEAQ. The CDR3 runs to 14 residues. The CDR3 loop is CASSLTGLNTEAFF. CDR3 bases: TGTGCCAGCAGCTTAACAGGGTTGAACACTGAAGCTTTCTTT.

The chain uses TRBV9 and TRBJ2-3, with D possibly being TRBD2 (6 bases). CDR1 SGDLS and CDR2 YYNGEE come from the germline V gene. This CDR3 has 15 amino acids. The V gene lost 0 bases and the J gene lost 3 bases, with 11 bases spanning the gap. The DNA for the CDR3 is TGTGCCAGCAGCGTAGAGGGGAGGAAGACAGATACGCAGTATTTT. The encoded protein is CASSVEGRKTDTQYF.